The next 5 T cell receptor beta chains were all read from a single sample in a study of STAT5B mutations in CD4+ large granular lymphocyte leukemia. Some clones are missing from TCRdb's copy, which holds only in-frame ones; the method was immunoSEQ multiplex PCR. Of around 30,000 clones listed, 74% were seen once; the top ten hold less than 0.3%. Sequencing was carried out using CD4+ T cells from blood buffy coats. The receptors stem from a human donor in good health.

CDR3 sequence: CASSLGMGQGSETQYF. CDR3 coding DNA: TGTGCCAGCAGCTTAGGAATGGGACAGGGGTCTGAGACCCAGTACTTC. The gene calls are TRBV7-9 and TRBJ2-5; 10 nucleotides line up with TRBD1. V shed 1 base, J shed 5 bases, and the junction held 7 bases outside the gene matches. The length of the CDR3 is 16 residues. Germline-derived CDR1 and CDR2 are SEHNR and FQNEAQ (reference sequence).

The chain recombines TRBV19 with TRBJ1-2; TRBD1 agrees at 7 bases. Germline trimming cut 3 bases from V and 6 bases from J; bases unmatched to any gene: 13. This CDR3 spans 16 amino acids. In germline, CDR1 is LNHDA, CDR2 SQIVND (reference sequence). The CDR3, as DNA: TGTGCCAGTAGTATTCGTTGGGCAGAGGGGGCGGATGGCTACACCTTC. Translating it yields CASSIRWAEGADGYTF.

The genes are TRBV6-5 and TRBJ1-1; D perhaps matches TRBD1 (5 bases). Per germline, CDR1 MNHEY and CDR2 SVGAGI. The CDR3 is 13 amino acids. Deletions cut 7 bases from V and 0 bases from J, with 9 bases between. CDR3: CASTRGVNTEAFF. The CDR3 nucleotides read TGTGCCAGCACTCGAGGGGTGAACACTGAAGCTTTCTTT.

In regard to this clone: One end of the junction does not line up with germline, which may come from a read error. The V call is TRBV7-9, the J call TRBJ2-5, with unresolved D. Germline CDR1 reads SEHNR; CDR2 reads FQNEAQ (reference sequence). The CDR3 is 12 amino acids. The CDR3 loop is CASSSNAGDPDF. CDR3 DNA: TGTGCCAGCAGCTCGAACGCTGGTGATCCCGACTTC.

The chain recombines TRBV25-1 with TRBJ1-1; 7 nucleotides match TRBD1. The CDR3 runs 15 residues. In germline, CDR1 is MGHDK, CDR2 SYGVNS. The V gene end was trimmed by 1 base and the J gene end by 6 bases; junction bases not matched to a gene: 8. The CDR3 coding sequence is TGTGCCAGCAGTGAATCAAAGGGGGCGGAGGCTGAAGCTTTCTTT. It is translated as CASSESKGAEAEAFF.